Each of the 7 T cell receptor beta chains below was sequenced from the same sample in a study of cytomegalovirus exposure and HLA in healthy donors. The PCR employed 60 Vbeta primers together with 13 Jbeta primers. Measured with immunoSEQ multiplex PCR; TCRdb has only the in-frame clones, and not every one. Here the sample spans under 100,000 clones, around 76% being singletons. Sequences were obtained from PBMCs. These TCRs come from a man aged 18 to 29 in good health and CMV-seropositive.

The CDR3 sequence is CASSLGSTGGETQYF. The CDR3 DNA reads TGTGCCAGCAGCTTGGGTTCCACCGGGGGAGAGACCCAGTACTTC. The chain couples TRBV7-9 to TRBJ2-5; possible D gene TRBD2, 6 bases. Germline-derived CDR1 and CDR2 are SEHNR and FQNEAQ (reference sequence). V was cut by 3 bases and J by 4 bases, with 15 bases left in between. The CDR3 sequence is 15 residues long. The full variable domain, its missing parts supplied by reference TRBV7-9 and TRBJ2-5, is DTGVSQNPRHKITKRGQNVTFRCDPISEHNRLYWYRQTLGQGPEFLTYFQNEAQLEKSRLLSDRFSAERPKGSFSTLEIQRTEQGDSAMYLCASSLGSTGGETQYFGPGTRLLVL.

The chain is built from TRBV20-1 and TRBJ2-7; D remains ambiguous. Germline V gene sequence: CDR1 DFQATT, CDR2 SNEGSKA (reference sequence). Trimming took off 6 bases at V and 3 bases at J, with 6 bases between the two ends. There are 10 residues in the CDR3. The CDR3 sequence is CSARYYEQYF. In nucleotides, the CDR3 is TGCAGTGCGAGATACTACGAGCAGTACTTC.

This clone was picked up a small number of times. The V gene is TRBV9, the J gene TRBJ2-1; 11 bases line up with TRBD2. Germline values: CDR1 SGDLS, CDR2 YYNGEE. CDR3 size: 15 residues. The trim removed 4 bases at V and 4 bases at J, leaving 4 bases unmatched. The CDR3 spells CASSFRTSGYNEQFF. CDR3 coding DNA: TGTGCCAGCAGCTTCAGGACTAGCGGGTACAATGAGCAGTTCTTC.

The chain is built from TRBV5-4 and TRBJ2-1; D possibly corresponds to TRBD2 (6 bases). This CDR3 is built from 13 residues. Germline values: CDR1 SGHNT, CDR2 YYREEE (reference sequence). Trimming took 3 bases from V and 5 from J, leaving 9 bases between them. The CDR3 DNA reads TGTGCCAGCAGCTCGGGGGTGCACAATGAGCAGTTCTTC. Translation gives CASSSGVHNEQFF.

This clone was counted a single time. The V gene is TRBV27, the J gene TRBJ2-7; 8 positions agree with TRBD2. The CDR3 contains 19 residues. V lost 0 bases to trimming and J lost 1 base; unmatched junction nucleotides: 14. Per the germline V gene, CDR1 is MNHEY and CDR2 is SMNVEV (reference sequence). CDR3 region: CASSLSTSDPKVFSYEQYF. The CDR3 DNA reads TGTGCCAGCAGTTTATCGACTAGCGATCCCAAAGTGTTTTCCTACGAGCAGTACTTC.

The chain links TRBV4-1 to TRBJ2-7; 10 nucleotides agree with TRBD2. The CDR3 is 17 amino acids. Trimming removed 1 base from V and 5 bases from J; junction bases left unmatched: 11. Germline V lookup: CDR1 MGHRA, CDR2 YSYEKL. CDR3 in DNA: TGCGCCAGCAGCCAAGGGTCCCCGCTAGCGGGAGCTGACGAGCAGTACTTC. This sequence encodes CASSQGSPLAGADEQYF.

The chain links TRBV10-3 to TRBJ1-1; no reliable D call. The CDR3 contains 11 residues. V was trimmed by 10 bases and J by 2 bases, leaving 8 bases between them. CDR1 and CDR2 from the germline V gene are ENHRY and SYGVKD. CDR3 region: CATLDNTEAFF. In nucleotides, the CDR3 is TGTGCCACACTAGATAACACTGAAGCTTTCTTT.